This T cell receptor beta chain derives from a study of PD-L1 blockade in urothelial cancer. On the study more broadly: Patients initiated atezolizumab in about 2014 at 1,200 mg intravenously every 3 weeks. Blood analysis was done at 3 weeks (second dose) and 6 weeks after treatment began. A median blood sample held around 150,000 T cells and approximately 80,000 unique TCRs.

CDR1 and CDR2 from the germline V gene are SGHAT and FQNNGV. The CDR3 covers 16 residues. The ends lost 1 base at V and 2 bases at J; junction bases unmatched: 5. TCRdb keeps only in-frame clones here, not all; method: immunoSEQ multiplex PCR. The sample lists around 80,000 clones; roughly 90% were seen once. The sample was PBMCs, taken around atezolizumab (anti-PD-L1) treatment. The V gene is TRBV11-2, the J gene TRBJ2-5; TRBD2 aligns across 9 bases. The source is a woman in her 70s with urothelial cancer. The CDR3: CASSLGVAGEQETQYF. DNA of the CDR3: TGTGCCAGCAGCTTAGGGGTAGCGGGGGAGCAAGAGACCCAGTACTTC.